Below, one T cell receptor beta chain is given with its context. The CDR3 loop spans 13 amino acids. J was trimmed by 4 bases and V by 4 bases; bases with no gene match: 3. Germline V gene sequence: CDR1 MNHEY, CDR2 SVGEGT. Profiling relied on immunoSEQ multiplex PCR, and the TCRdb table lists in-frame clones only, not all of them. The table shows 98,000 or so clones, with 79% occurring only once. These data come from a study of control samples from healthy donors and cancer patients. The TCR was taken from a woman in her 30s in good health. This chain uses TRBV6-2 or TRBV6-3 with TRBJ2-7; 8 nucleotides match TRBD2. Sample: blood. DNA for the CDR3: TGTGCCAGCAGTTCGGGACTAGGATACGAGCAGTACTTC. Its protein is CASSSGLGYEQYF.